This T cell receptor (beta chain) was recovered during a study of cytomegalovirus exposure and HLA in healthy donors (dated by TCRdb to the late 2010s). Broadly, across the study: The approximately 710 repertoires of the first cohort and the approximately 110 validation repertoires were produced on the same platform, according to a later analysis. High-throughput TCR immunosequencing, statistical association of individual TCRs with disease status, and machine learning were combined to predict cytomegalovirus infection status. Along with the 666-subject first cohort, a separate validation cohort of over a hundred different subjects was used. The aim of the study was to test whether cataloging public T cell receptors could identify signatures of past pathogen exposure. Study-wide findings and limitations: The validation cohort had no HLA typing available for a later analysis, so co-occurrence within that cohort was assessed over all 120 or so repertoires. Subsequent analysis determined that TCRs grouped into clusters in the first cohort also showed a tendency toward co-occurrence across the approximately 110 validation repertoires, and approximately 93% of cluster scores exceeded 0. It was suggested by the authors that the approach could potentially be generalized to other disease states and immunological phenotypes. In vitro tests confirmed that a few of the cytomegalovirus-associated TCR beta chains recognize cytomegalovirus antigens. While some public TCRs were present in many individuals, most TCR sequences turned up only very rarely across donors. A total of about 180 TCR beta chains were listed by the study as associated with cytomegalovirus. The classifier was reported to diagnose cytomegalovirus status with high specificity and sensitivity in both the original cohort and the validation cohort.

Separate from the approximately 700-subject first cohort, the validation cohort of 120 subjects was the group to which the donors belonged. In the case of this clone: Its antigen is currently not known. Per-base qualities were not stored, and no clone one base away is much larger. The same CDR3 also results from other DNA sequences found in this sample.

Library method: the immunoSEQ multiplex PCR assay. Regarding the original processing steps: To diagnose cytomegalovirus status from the catalog of TCR beta chain sequences, a statistical classification framework was built. TCRdb took this table from immuneACCESS and kept in-frame rearrangements with V and J called. Such tables lack part of the clones; where checked against another copy, unresolved V genes explain under half of the gap, and the rest is unexplained. From that table come the V and J calls and clone size; the DNA was used to work out D and trimming. In this sample the table shows about 88,000 clones, approximately 81% of which occur a single time. Roughly 12% of the sample comes from the top ten. The clonotype comes from a young woman in good health and CMV-seropositive. What was sequenced was PBMCs.

The CDR3 in this case is CASSLSGAQETQYF. The sequenced DNA is TGCGCCAGCAGCTTGAGTGGGGCCCAAGAGACCCAGTACTTC. The chain couples TRBV5-1 to TRBJ2-5; the D gene is perhaps TRBD1, from 5 matching bases. V is pared back by 1 base and J by 1 base, with 8 bases lying between the germline termini. CDR1 and CDR2, per the germline V gene, are SGHRS and YFSETQ. Including the terminal cysteine and phenylalanine, the CDR3 comprises 14 residues. Solely the CDR3 DNA is kept, with 42 bases framed from the first base.